Listed below are T cell receptor beta chains from one sample, sequenced in a study of blood T cell repertoires in COVID-19. Libraries were prepared by immunoSEQ multiplex PCR; TCRdb keeps only in-frame clonotypes and omits some of them. The table has approximately 84,000 clones, approximately 87% seen once. The source material was peripheral blood. The source is a human donor with active COVID-19. The donor label of this sample is uncertain. The CDR3 runs from the conserved cysteine through the conserved F or W. A D gene is named only where the DNA matches it firmly. Size is stated for part of the rows, as once, few or many counts, or as a class when the clone is expanded.

TRBD2 - TRBJ2-1 TRBV5-1 CASSLAAAPGRELYNEQFF TGCGCCAGCAGCTTGGCCGCCGCACCGGGGAGGGAACTTTACAATGAGCAGTTCTTC
TRBD2 - TRBJ2-5 TRBV28 CASSSSGLPPRETQYF TGTGCCAGCAGTTCCTCGGGACTACCACCTCGGGAGACCCAGTACTTC
TRBD1 - TRBJ2-2 TRBV11-3 CASSLRQGIDTGELFF TGTGCCAGCAGCTTAAGACAGGGGATAGACACCGGGGAGCTGTTTTTT
TRBD2 - TRBJ2-3 TRBV5-1 CASSSGLVTDTQYF TGCGCCAGCAGCTCAGGACTAGTAACAGATACGCAGTATTTT
- once TRBJ1-4 TRBV7-8 CASSLEGIAIEKLFF TGTGCCAGCAGCTTAGAGGGCATAGCGATTGAAAAACTGTTTTTT
- - TRBJ2-7 TRBV18 CASSETYEQYF TGTGCCAGCTCTGAGACCTACGAGCAGTACTTC
TRBD1 - TRBJ2-7 TRBV6-9 CASSYPHGQGHYEQYF TGTGCCAGCAGTTATCCTCATGGACAGGGCCACTACGAGCAGTACTTC
- - TRBJ1-4 TRBV28 CASNTQPVTAGKLFF TGTGCCAGCAACACCCAACCTGTGACAGCAGGAAAACTGTTTTTT
TRBD1 - TRBJ1-6 TRBV7-2 CASSLGWTGGSNSPLHF TGTGCCAGCAGCCTAGGATGGACAGGGGGTAGCAATTCACCCCTCCACTTT
TRBD2 - TRBJ2-1 TRBV11-2 CASSINLGTSGEYEQFF TGTGCCAGCAGCATCAACTTGGGGACTAGCGGGGAGTATGAGCAGTTCTTC
- - TRBJ2-7 TRBV30 CAWSVLAGGYEQYF TGTGCCTGGAGTGTACTAGCAGGGGGCTACGAGCAGTACTTC
TRBD2 - TRBJ2-7 TRBV6-5 CASSLGTSGYEQYF TGTGCCAGCAGCCTCGGGACTAGCGGCTACGAGCAGTACTTC
- - TRBJ1-4 TRBV12-2 CASRQQETNEKLFF TGTGCAAGTCGACAACAGGAGACTAATGAAAAACTGTTTTTT
- once TRBJ2-7 TRBV7-9 CASSPWTDYEQYF TGTGCCAGCAGCCCGTGGACAGATTACGAGCAGTACTTC
- - TRBJ1-3 TRBV27 CASSPTPPGKTIYF TGTGCCAGCAGTCCAACCCCCCCGGGGAAGACCATATATTTT
TRBD1 - TRBJ1-1 TRBV28 CASSLRTGTSRNTEAFF TGTGCCAGCAGTTTACGGACAGGGACTAGCCGGAACACTGAAGCTTTCTTT
TRBD1 - TRBJ1-3 TRBV3-1/TRBV3-2 CASSLRTGGGGNTIYF TGTGCCAGCAGCCTTAGGACAGGGGGCGGTGGAAACACCATATATTTT
- - TRBJ1-1 TRBV30 CAWSGASSVLF TGTGCCTGGAGTGGGGCCAGCTCCGTTCTATTT
TRBD1 - TRBJ1-5 TRBV19 CASSPDRGGNQPQHF TGTGCCAGTAGTCCGGACAGGGGAGGCAATCAGCCCCAGCATTTT
TRBD1 - TRBJ1-4 TRBV4-3 CASSPTGGREKLFF TGCGCCAGCAGCCCGACAGGGGGCCGAGAAAAACTGTTTTTT
TRBD1 once TRBJ1-2 TRBV6-2/TRBV6-3 CASSPGTGAGDYGYTF TGTGCCAGCAGCCCCGGGACAGGGGCTGGGGACTATGGCTACACCTTC
- - TRBJ1-1 TRBV4-2 CASSQVGDLGAAFF TGTGCCAGCAGCCAAGTGGGAGATCTGGGAGCAGCTTTCTTT
TRBD2 - TRBJ2-5 TRBV6-5 CASNLLAGRQETQYF TGTGCCAGCAATCTCTTAGCGGGGAGGCAAGAGACCCAGTACTTC
TRBD1 - TRBJ2-6 TRBV11-3 CASSSGQSSGANVLTF TGTGCCAGCAGCTCGGGACAGAGCTCTGGGGCCAACGTCCTGACTTTC
- - TRBJ1-6 TRBV3-1/TRBV3-2 CASSRRGSYNSPLHF TGTGCCAGCAGTCGAAGGGGGTCCTATAATTCACCCCTCCACTTT